This record looks at one T cell receptor (beta chain) sequence and its context. Antigen unknown. This specimen belongs to a study of T-cell memory formation after mild COVID-19. General observations from the study: Cross-reactive memory appears to have joined, as suggested by some responding clones showing up in pre-infection memory. Shrinking CD4+ clones were chiefly CM and EM; CD8+ ones were chiefly EMRA. Nothing showed for sure that second-wave clones peaking on day 37 were SARS-CoV-2 specific.

J was trimmed by 0 bases and V by 4 bases; bases with no gene match: 7. There are 16 residues in the CDR3. Germline lookup yields CDR1 SGHRS and CDR2 YFSETQ. It was 5'RACE with constant-segment primers that produced the TCR alpha and TCR beta cDNA libraries, which carried sample barcodes and UMIs. In TCRdb, the 5' RACE reads were re-called with MiXCR into one record per CDR3 protein. The sample has hundreds of thousands of distinct CDR3 sequences, under 30% seen once. Sequencing input: PBMCs or a T cell subset sorted from them (not recorded which). The chain couples TRBV5-1 to TRBJ2-7; 10 positions agree with TRBD2. The sequence derives from an adult woman who had mild COVID-19 (a few samples of this study predate the infection). Cell type and time point are not known. CDR3 amino acids: CASSQFTSGASYEQYF. The CDR3 DNA reads as TGCGCCAGCAGCCAATTCACTAGCGGGGCCTCCTACGAGCAGTACTTC.